In this sample, the clone carrying this T cell receptor beta chain turned up a few times. Data came from immunoSEQ multiplex PCR; TCRdb stores just in-frame clones and leaves some out. The sample yields about 730,000 clones, approximately 85% seen once. The sample comes from a study of shared T cell receptors in the human thymus. V was pared by 4 bases and J by 1 base, with 8 bases between. This CDR3 is 13 amino acids long. The germline CDR1 and CDR2 sequences are SGHRS and YFSETQ. The data were also submitted as part of a second study, on human thymus T cells. As that study records: Corrective heart surgery yielded resections, and these provided the thymus tissue. Related research reported highly overlapping thymic repertoires among unrelated individuals.

Sequences were obtained from thymocytes. The chain links TRBV5-1 to TRBJ1-1, with a weak D call TRBD1 (5 bases). The TCR comes from a girl in the first two years of life with a congenital heart defect. The CDR3 is CASSRDRNTEAFF. The CDR3 DNA reads TGCGCCAGCAGCCGCGACAGGAACACTGAAGCTTTCTTT.